One and the same sample provided the 18 T cell receptor beta chains below, sequenced in a study of T cell repertoires in cytomegalovirus infection. Each CDR3 protein is one row after TCRdb ran MiXCR on the reads. The sample has some 920,000 distinct CDR3 sequences; around 30% are singletons. These receptors have no known antigen. The sample consisted of cultured CD8+ T cells from PBMCs, taken from culture after CMV antigen stimulation. These receptors were collected from a human donor in good health (CMV status not recorded). Some clones in this sample may be carry-over from other donors' samples.

The V gene is TRBV6-1, the J gene TRBJ2-2; D is possibly TRBD1 (6 bases). The CDR3 is made up of 13 amino acids. Trimming shortened V by 8 bases and J by 6 bases, and 13 bases separated the two germline ends. Germline assignment: CDR1 MNHNS and CDR2 SASEGT. The CDR3 DNA sequence: TGTGCCAGCCCGGGACAACGAGCCGGGGAGCTGTTTTTT. This encodes CASPGQRAGELFF.

The chain joins TRBV11-3 to TRBJ2-5; D gene ambiguous. CDR1 and CDR2 from the germline V gene are SGHNT and YENEEA. Trimming removed 5 bases at V and 5 bases at J, with 18 bases between. The CDR3 is 15 residues long. The CDR3 region is CASSVGSFISETQYF. The CDR3 region has the DNA TGTGCCAGCAGCGTCGGGTCTTTTATCTCGGAGACCCAGTACTTC.

The J gene is TRBJ1-2, the V gene TRBV14, with D perhaps matching TRBD1 (5 bases). The germline V and J ends were trimmed by 0 bases and 6 bases, with 14 bases remaining between them. The CDR3 has 15 amino acids. Germline loops: CDR1 SGHDN, CDR2 FVKESK. The CDR3 spells CASSQDPGGINGYTF. For the CDR3, the DNA is TGTGCCAGCAGCCAAGATCCGGGGGGGATTAATGGCTACACCTTC.

V and J are TRBV6-6 and TRBJ2-7; D possibly corresponds to TRBD1 (5 bases). The CDR3 extends over 16 amino acids. The germline gives CDR1 MNHNY, CDR2 SVGAGI (reference sequence). CDR3 nucleotide sequence: TGTGTCAGCGCCCTCGCCCACGGACCAGGGTCCTACGAGCAGTACGTC. It codes for CVSALAHGPGSYEQYV.

This chain connects TRBV7-6 to TRBJ1-2; D ambiguous. CDR1 and CDR2 from the germline V gene are SGHVS and FNYEAQ. V dropped 5 bases and J dropped 4 bases, with 14 bases sitting between them. This CDR3 spans 14 amino acids. The CDR3 coding sequence is TGTGCCAGCAGCCGGCGGGAGCGAGGCTATGGCTACACCTTC. Its protein product is CASSRRERGYGYTF. Filled out from reference TRBV7-6 and TRBJ1-2, the complete variable domain reads GAGVSQSPRYKVTKRGQDVALRCDPISGHVSLYWYRQALGQGPEFLTYFNYEAQQDKSGLPNDRFSAERPEGSISTLTIQRTEQRDSAMYRCASSRRERGYGYTFGSGTRLTVV.

This clonotype showed up many times. J is TRBJ2-4 and V is TRBV7-8, with D tentatively TRBD1 (6 bases). From germline, CDR1 is SGHVS and CDR2 FQNEAQ. The CDR3 spans 18 residues. Trimming took 1 base from V and 2 from J, leaving 18 bases between them. The CDR3: CASSLGLTTGPPKNIQYF. CDR3 DNA sequence: TGTGCCAGCAGCTTAGGGCTGACGACAGGTCCGCCCAAAAACATTCAGTACTTC.

The rearrangement links TRBV29-1 to TRBJ2-3, with TRBD2 matching over 7 bases. The CDR3 has 17 amino acids. Germline V gene lookup returns CDR1 SQVTM and CDR2 ANQGSEA. The trim removed 1 base at V and 4 bases at J, leaving 14 bases unmatched. The chain's CDR3 is CSVEGGEAGPRADTQYF. The DNA for the CDR3 is TGCAGCGTTGAAGGAGGGGAAGCGGGGCCCCGGGCAGATACGCAGTATTTT.

About this clonotype: Germline is not matched at one junction end, which may reflect a read error. The rearrangement joins TRBV5-6 to TRBJ1-5; D is undetermined. Germline-derived CDR1 and CDR2 are SGHDT and YYEEEE. This CDR3 is 15 amino acids long. The CDR3 sequence is CVSSLRRRPNQPQHF. CDR3 DNA sequence: TGTGTCAGCAGCCTTAGACGAAGGCCCAATCAGCCCCAGCATTTT.

Ten or more counts support this clonotype. The chain links TRBV7-8 to TRBJ2-6; either TRBD1 or TRBD2 may fit D (6 bases each). The ends were cut back, 5 bases at V and 4 bases at J, with 18 bases in the middle. Germline loops: CDR1 SGHVS, CDR2 FQNEAQ. This CDR3 region has 17 residues. The DNA for the CDR3 is TGTGCCAGCAGCCCTCAAATCACGGGGGCCGGGGCCAACGTCCTGACTTTC. Translation: CASSPQITGAGANVLTF. The full variable domain, with the rest looked up from reference TRBV7-8 and TRBJ2-6, is GAGVSQSPRYKVAKRGQDVALRCDPISGHVSLFWYQQALGQGPEFLTYFQNEAQLDKSGLPSDRFFAERPEGSVSTLKIQRTQQEDSAVYLCASSPQITGAGANVLTFGAGSRLTVL.

This clonotype was counted a few times. V gene TRBV2 combines with J gene TRBJ2-1, with D possibly TRBD1 on 5 matching bases. The CDR3 has 16 residues. V shed 1 base and J shed 3 bases, with 13 bases lying between them. The V gene's germline CDR1 is SNHLY and CDR2 FYNNEI. For the CDR3, the DNA is TGTGCCAGCAGTGAAGGTAACCCAGGGTACTACAATGAGCAGTTCTTC. It encodes CASSEGNPGYYNEQFF.

V usage is TRBV2 and J usage is TRBJ2-7; 12 nucleotides match TRBD1. The CDR3 length is 15 residues. The V gene end was trimmed by 5 bases and the J gene end by 7 bases; junction bases not matched to a gene: 9. Germline lookup yields CDR1 SNHLY and CDR2 FYNNEI. CDR3 DNA: TGTGCCAGCAGTAAGCCGGGACAGGGGGCGGAGGAGCAGTACTTC. Encoded protein: CASSKPGQGAEEQYF.

The table lists this clonotype with a count of one. The chain links TRBV7-6 to TRBJ1-1; D not resolved. Germline values: CDR1 SGHVS, CDR2 FNYEAQ. V dropped 1 base and J dropped 0 bases, with 12 bases sitting between them. The length of the CDR3 is 16 residues. In DNA form, the CDR3 reads TGTGCCAGCAGCTTAGGAGGTGGTATTTTGAACACTGAAGCTTTCTTT. Encoded protein: CASSLGGGILNTEAFF.

The V and J genes are TRBV7-9 and TRBJ2-1; D is possibly TRBD2 (6 bases). Trimming pared 5 bases from V and 7 bases from J, leaving 15 bases between. Looked up from germline, CDR1 is SEHNR and CDR2 is FQNEAQ (reference sequence). CDR3 length equals 14 residues. In DNA form, the CDR3 reads TGTGCCAGCAGCGGGGGACTTGGCCCTAATGAGCAGTTCTTC. It codes for CASSGGLGPNEQFF.

This clonotype was counted a single time. Here the CDR3 reads CASSLHRGRENTEAFF. CDR3 bases: TGTGCCAGCAGTTTACACAGGGGGCGGGAGAACACTGAAGCTTTCTTT. The chain joins TRBV27 to TRBJ1-1, with 9 bases fitting TRBD1. The CDR3 loop spans 16 amino acids. CDR1 is MNHEY, CDR2 SMNVEV, per germline (reference sequence). V was pared by 2 bases and J by 1 base, with 5 bases of the junction left unmatched.

This clonotype was counted at least ten times. This rearrangement joins TRBV7-8 to TRBJ2-1; TRBD2 matches at 12 bases. Trimming took 3 bases from V and 2 from J; bases not matched to a gene: 8. CDR3 length: 18 amino acids. Germline V gene data show CDR1 as SGHVS and CDR2 as FQNEAQ. CDR3 bases: TGTGCCAGCAGCTTGGGTTCTAGACTAGCGGGGGCCTACAATGAGCAGTTCTTC. Translation gives CASSLGSRLAGAYNEQFF.

The chain uses TRBV2 and TRBJ2-2; a possible D gene is TRBD1 (5 bases). The CDR3 spans 13 residues. Germline loops: CDR1 SNHLY, CDR2 FYNNEI. V was clipped by 3 bases and J by 6 bases, with 8 bases between them. The CDR3 sequence: CASSDVGPGELFF. CDR3 bases: TGTGCCAGCAGTGACGTGGGGCCCGGGGAGCTGTTTTTT.

This clonotype was detected a few times. The genes are TRBV6-2 or TRBV6-3 and TRBJ2-1; tentatively, D is TRBD2 (5 bases). The CDR3 totals 17 residues. Trimming stripped 0 bases from V and 0 bases from J, with 12 bases between. The germline V gene encodes CDR1 MNHEY and CDR2 SVGEGT. CDR3 in amino acids: CASSYSTGMSSYNEQFF. CDR3 sequence (DNA): TGTGCCAGCAGTTACTCGACGGGGATGAGCTCCTACAATGAGCAGTTCTTC.

V is TRBV7-6 and J is TRBJ2-3; 11 bases align to TRBD2. Germline V gene sequence: CDR1 SGHVS, CDR2 FNYEAQ. V gave up 7 bases and J gave up 5 bases; unmatched junction bases: 5. The CDR3 extends over 14 amino acids. For the CDR3, the DNA is TGTGCCAGCACCCTAGCGGGGGGCCTAGATACGCAGTATTTT. It codes for CASTLAGGLDTQYF.